The 5 T cell receptor beta chains listed next were all sequenced from one sample in a study of CD8+ T cells in alopecia areata. Sequencing templates came from extracted RNA that was reverse transcribed into cDNA. Measured with immunoSEQ multiplex PCR; TCRdb has only the in-frame clones, and not every one. The sample consists of around 160,000 clones, 87% of them appearing once. Sample: CD8+ T cells sorted from blood, taken at week 0. All receptors derive from a human donor with alopecia areata.

The chain uses TRBV27 and TRBJ2-1; tentative D call: TRBD2 (6 bases). Trimming shortened V by 5 bases and J by 3 bases, and 8 bases separated the two germline ends. Germline lookup yields CDR1 MNHEY and CDR2 SMNVEV (reference sequence). This CDR3 comprises 13 residues. CDR3 in DNA: TGTGCCAGCAGTCCGCGGGACTACAATGAGCAGTTCTTC. It translates to CASSPRDYNEQFF.

J is TRBJ2-2 and V is TRBV7-6; 9 nucleotides align to TRBD2. After removal of 3 bases from V and 7 bases from J, the junction contained 18 bases not matched to a gene. Germline CDR1 reads SGHVS; CDR2 reads FNYEAQ. The CDR3 runs to 19 residues. This CDR3 reads CASSLYRPAPGLASGELFF. CDR3 DNA: TGTGCCAGCAGCTTGTATAGGCCCGCTCCGGGACTAGCTAGCGGGGAGCTGTTTTTT.

The chain joins TRBV11-2 to TRBJ1-1; 9 bases match TRBD1. The germline gives CDR1 SGHAT, CDR2 FQNNGV. The CDR3 consists of 19 residues. The J segment lost 0 bases and the V segment lost 1 base, leaving 12 bases of the junction unmatched. CDR3 coding DNA: TGTGCCAGCAGCTTAGTCACAGGGGGCCGTGGGGTTATGAACACTGAAGCTTTCTTT. This sequence encodes CASSLVTGGRGVMNTEAFF.

This clone was seen a single time. CDR3 DNA sequence: TGTGCCAGCGAATCCGGCGGGGGCTACACCTTC. Its translation: CASESGGGYTF. The chain is built from TRBV25-1 and TRBJ1-2; D not certain. Between the trimmed V and J ends, which lost 8 bases and 8 bases, there was a span of 12 bases. The CDR3 is made up of 11 amino acids. Germline assignment: CDR1 MGHDK and CDR2 SYGVNS.

The chain links TRBV27 to TRBJ2-3; weak D call: TRBD1 (6 bases). The germline gives CDR1 MNHEY, CDR2 SMNVEV (reference sequence). Trimming pared 4 bases from V and 3 bases from J, leaving 11 bases between. The CDR3 spans 14 residues. The CDR3 protein is CASSSTGSTDTQYF. The CDR3 region has the DNA TGTGCCAGCAGTTCGACAGGTTCAACAGATACGCAGTATTTT.